This T cell receptor (beta chain) was obtained from a study of blood T cell repertoires in COVID-19. The table came from immunoSEQ multiplex PCR; TCRdb's copy has only in-frame clones and leaves some out. The table lists some 230,000 clones, approximately 78% of them singletons. This CDR3 region has 15 residues. Germline V gene data show CDR1 as MNHEY and CDR2 as SVGAGI. J lost 3 bases, V lost 0 bases, and 4 bases had no gene match. The sequence derives from a woman of 80 years or more with COVID-19, enrolled during active disease. The chain uses TRBV6-5 and TRBJ2-5, with 7 bases fitting TRBD2. Sequences were obtained from peripheral blood. The CDR3 region is CASSYSLGTKETQYF. In nucleotides, the CDR3 is TGTGCCAGCAGTTACTCCCTTGGGACTAAAGAGACCCAGTACTTC.